The 14 T cell receptor beta chains below were found in one sample sequenced in a study of cytomegalovirus exposure and HLA in healthy donors. A multiplex PCR was run with 60 Vbeta primers and 13 Jbeta primers. Libraries were prepared by immunoSEQ multiplex PCR; TCRdb keeps only in-frame clonotypes and omits some of them. There are tens of thousands of clones in the sample; 82% occur only once, and under 2.5% lies in the top ten. Input material: PBMCs. Receptors originate from a man younger than 35 in good health and CMV-seronegative.

The chain employs TRBV28 and TRBJ2-7, with D possibly matching TRBD1 (7 bases). Germline lookup yields CDR1 MDHEN and CDR2 SYDVKM. The CDR3 consists of 14 residues. The V end was cut by 7 bases, the J end by 4 bases, with 17 bases between. For the CDR3, the DNA is TGTGCCAGCACCTCAGGGGGGAGCCTATACGAGCAGTACTTC. This gives the protein CASTSGGSLYEQYF.

The genes are TRBV28 and TRBJ2-7; perhaps TRBD1 as D (6 bases). CDR3 length: 13 residues. The V and J ends lost 4 bases and 3 bases respectively, with 10 bases between them. The germline V gene has CDR1 MDHEN and CDR2 SYDVKM. CDR3 coding DNA: TGTGCCAGCAGTTCTGGGGGCCTCTACGAGCAGTACTTC. Translated, it gives CASSSGGLYEQYF.

This chain links TRBV27 with TRBJ1-5; 7 positions agree with TRBD1. Germline assignment: CDR1 MNHEY and CDR2 SMNVEV (reference sequence). The length of the CDR3 is 13 residues. Trimming cost V 6 bases and J 6 bases; bases outside gene matches: 5. CDR3 sequence: CASRLTGTQPQHF. The CDR3 nucleotides are TGTGCCAGCAGGCTGACAGGGACTCAGCCCCAGCATTTT.

The chain carries TRBV25-1 and TRBJ1-5; D gene uncertain. Germline CDR1 and CDR2: MGHDK and SYGVNS. The CDR3 sequence is 14 residues long. Trimming removed 1 base at V and 3 bases at J, with 7 bases between. This chain's CDR3 is CASSELQHNQPQHF. CDR3 coding DNA: TGTGCCAGCAGTGAATTACAACACAATCAGCCCCAGCATTTT.

The rearrangement uses TRBV9 and TRBJ1-5, with 8 bases lining up with TRBD1. Germline CDR1 reads SGDLS; CDR2 reads YYNGEE. CDR3 length: 15 amino acids. V lost 4 bases and J lost 5; bases outside the gene matches: 8. CDR3 nucleotide sequence: TGTGCCAGCAGCTTCCGGCCAGGGGGCGATCAGCCCCAGCATTTT. It yields the protein CASSFRPGGDQPQHF.

The chain employs TRBV6-5 and TRBJ1-5, with D possibly TRBD1 on 5 matching bases. The CDR3 spans 15 residues. Germline CDR1 reads MNHEY; CDR2 reads SVGAGI. With 2 bases removed from V and 0 bases from J, the gap between germline ends came to 8 bases. For the CDR3, the DNA is TGTGCCAGCAGTTACAGGGGCAATAGCAATCAGCCCCAGCATTTT. As protein: CASSYRGNSNQPQHF.

This clone has a handful of counts. The V gene is TRBV28, the J gene TRBJ2-7; 8 bases line up with TRBD1. Looked up from germline, CDR1 is MDHEN and CDR2 is SYDVKM. Trimming at V came to 10 bases and at J to 1 base, leaving 9 bases not matched to a gene. The CDR3 spans 14 residues. CDR3 sequence: CAIQYRDRSYEQYF. The CDR3, as DNA: TGTGCCATCCAATACCGGGACAGGTCCTACGAGCAGTACTTC.

The V gene is TRBV10-3, the J gene TRBJ2-3, with 8 bases lining up with TRBD2. The CDR3 totals 11 residues. The germline V gene has CDR1 ENHRY and CDR2 SYGVKD. The CDR3 reads CATGGSDTQYF. For the CDR3, the DNA is TGTGCTACGGGGGGGTCAGATACGCAGTATTTT.

This clone was seen a few times. The V call is TRBV5-4, the J call TRBJ1-2; the match to TRBD1 covers 8 bases. The CDR3 length is 15 residues. Germline CDR1 reads SGHNT; CDR2 reads YYREEE (reference sequence). V was clipped by 2 bases and J by 4 bases; unmatched bases: 7. The CDR3 nucleotides read TGTGCCAGCAGCTTCCCAGGGGGCGCGGGCTATGGCTACACCTTC. Translated, it gives CASSFPGGAGYGYTF.

Worth noting for this clone: The identical CDR3 is also encoded by other nucleotide sequences in the sample. The chain recombines TRBV5-4 with TRBJ2-7; 8 nucleotides agree with TRBD1. This CDR3 has 14 amino acids. V dropped 2 bases and J dropped 5; count of bases not matched to a gene: 6. Germline V gene lookup returns CDR1 SGHNT and CDR2 YYREEE (reference sequence). The CDR3 coding sequence is TGTGCCAGCAGCTTTGGCAGGGGGCTTCACGAGCAGTACTTC. Its translation: CASSFGRGLHEQYF.

The count of this clone is one. The chain recombines TRBV27 with TRBJ2-7; 7 nucleotides match TRBD2. This CDR3 spans 15 amino acids. Trimming cost V 5 bases and J 3 bases; bases outside gene matches: 10. CDR1 MNHEY and CDR2 SMNVEV come from the germline V gene (reference sequence). CDR3 nucleotide sequence: TGTGCCAGCAGTGCGACTCCTAGCGGATACTACGAGCAGTACTTC. This translates into CASSATPSGYYEQYF.

The CDR3 region has the DNA TGTGCCAGCTCACCACTTGTCACAACCTACGAGCAGTACTTC. Its translation: CASSPLVTTYEQYF. The rearrangement uses TRBV18 and TRBJ2-7; no clear D. Germline V gene data show CDR1 as KGHSH and CDR2 as LQKENI. The ends were cut back, 1 base at V and 2 bases at J, with 9 bases in the middle. The CDR3 totals 14 residues.

The chain uses TRBV7-2 and TRBJ2-2; 8 positions agree with TRBD1. Germline trimming cut 6 bases from V and 1 base from J; bases unmatched to any gene: 4. This CDR3 contains 15 residues. Looked up from germline, CDR1 is SGHTA and CDR2 is FQGNSA. The CDR3 is CASSSGQGNTGELFF. The CDR3 DNA sequence: TGTGCCAGCAGTTCCGGACAGGGGAACACCGGGGAGCTGTTTTTT.

This sequence joins TRBV5-1 and TRBJ2-1, with D possibly matching TRBD1 (6 bases). This CDR3 has 14 amino acids. Germline CDR1 and CDR2: SGHRS and YFSETQ. Trimming pared 2 bases from V and 5 bases from J, leaving 11 bases between. The CDR3 spells CASSLEDRNNEQFF. In DNA, the CDR3 is TGCGCCAGCAGCTTAGAGGACAGAAACAATGAGCAGTTCTTC.